This T cell receptor beta chain appears in the sequencing data of a study of CD8+ T cells in alopecia areata. RNA extraction and reverse transcription yielded cDNA as sequencing template. Here immunoSEQ multiplex PCR was the method, and the copy in TCRdb shows in-frame clones only, minus some. The sample has some 130,000 clones, 49% seen once; the top ten hold 18%. The CDR3 extends over 12 amino acids. Trimming left V 6 bases short and J 0 bases short, with 4 bases between. In germline, CDR1 is LNHNV, CDR2 YYDKDF (reference sequence). The specimen was CD8+ T cells sorted from blood, collected at week 0. The V call is TRBV15, the J call TRBJ2-3; D gene ambiguous. This sequence was found in a human donor with alopecia areata. The CDR3 region is CATSSSTDTQYF. The DNA of the CDR3 is TGTGCCACCAGTTCTAGCACAGATACGCAGTATTTT. Filled out from reference TRBV15 and TRBJ2-3, the complete variable domain reads DAMVIQNPRYQVTQFGKPVTLSCSQTLNHNVMYWYQQKSSQAPKLLFHYYDKDFNNEADTPDNFQSRRPNTSFCFLDIRSPGLGDTAMYLCATSSSTDTQYFGPGTRLTVL.